The clone carrying this T cell receptor beta chain was detected only a few times. What it recognizes is unknown. This sample is part of a study of blood T cells in healthy people across ages. General study findings and limits: With unsorted PBMCs, a conclusive comparison of naive versus antigen-experienced cells was not possible.

The authors ran a second PCR of roughly 6 to 12 cycles using a sample-barcoded 5' primer and a J-beta primer mix. TCRdb re-derived calls from the 5' RACE reads in MiXCR, one entry per CDR3 protein. The profile shows about a million distinct CDR3 sequences, roughly 52% of them singletons. The CDR3 has 16 residues. Germline assignment: CDR1 SGDLS and CDR2 YYNGEE. V dropped 4 bases and J dropped 9; count of bases not matched to a gene: 10. The V gene is TRBV9, the J gene TRBJ2-1, with 13 bases matching TRBD2. The TCR was taken from a man aged 30 to 39 in good health. The sample was blood. CDR3 sequence reads: CASSPWTSGGPREQFF. The CDR3 DNA reads as TGTGCCAGCAGCCCTTGGACTAGCGGGGGACCCCGTGAGCAGTTCTTC.